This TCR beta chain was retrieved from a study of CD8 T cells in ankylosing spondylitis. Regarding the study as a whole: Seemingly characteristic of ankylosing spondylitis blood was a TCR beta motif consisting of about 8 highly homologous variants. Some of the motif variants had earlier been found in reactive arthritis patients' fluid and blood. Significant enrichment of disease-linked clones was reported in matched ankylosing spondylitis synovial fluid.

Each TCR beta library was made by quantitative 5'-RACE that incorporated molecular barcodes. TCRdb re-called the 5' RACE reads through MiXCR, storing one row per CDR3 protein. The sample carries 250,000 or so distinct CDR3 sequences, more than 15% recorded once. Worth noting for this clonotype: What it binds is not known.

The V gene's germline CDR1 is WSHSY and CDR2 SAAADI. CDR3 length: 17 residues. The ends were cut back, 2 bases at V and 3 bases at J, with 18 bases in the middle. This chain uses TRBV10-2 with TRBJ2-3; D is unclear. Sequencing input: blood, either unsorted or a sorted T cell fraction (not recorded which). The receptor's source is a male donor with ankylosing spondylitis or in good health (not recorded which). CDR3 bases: TGCGCCAGCAGTGAGCCGGCGGTATGGGGTCGGACAGATACGCAGTATTTT. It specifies CASSEPAVWGRTDTQYF.